This record concerns one T cell receptor beta chain sequence. Recovery among Cohort 3 donors was established by two negative PCRs, clearance, or symptom resolution. The data derive from a study of blood T cell repertoires in COVID-19. Whole-study context: Researchers got acute and convalescent COVID-19 samples from the United States, Italy and Spain.

Trimming took 7 bases from V and 3 from J; bases not matched to a gene: 11. Germline loops: CDR1 SNHLY, CDR2 FYNNEI. CDR3 size: 15 residues. Method: immunoSEQ multiplex PCR; TCRdb's copy keeps in-frame clones and lacks some. The sample has a few hundred thousand clones; approximately 89% are singletons. The chain links TRBV2 to TRBJ2-7, with 8 bases identical to TRBD1. What was sequenced was PBMCs or T cells enriched from blood (not recorded which). The sequence came from a woman aged 40 to 50 who had recovered from COVID-19. For the CDR3, the DNA is TGTGCCAGCACTCGTTGGGCAGGGGGCAACTACGAGCAGTACTTC. This encodes CASTRWAGGNYEQYF.